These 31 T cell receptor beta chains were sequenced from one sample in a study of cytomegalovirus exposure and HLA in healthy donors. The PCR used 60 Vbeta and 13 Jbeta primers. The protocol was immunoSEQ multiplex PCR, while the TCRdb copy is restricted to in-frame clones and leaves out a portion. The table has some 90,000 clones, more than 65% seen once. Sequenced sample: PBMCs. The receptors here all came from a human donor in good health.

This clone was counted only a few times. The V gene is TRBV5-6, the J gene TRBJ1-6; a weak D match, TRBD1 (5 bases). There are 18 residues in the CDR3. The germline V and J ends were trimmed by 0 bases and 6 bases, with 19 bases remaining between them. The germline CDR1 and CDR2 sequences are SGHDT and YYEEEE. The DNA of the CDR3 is TGTGCCAGCAGCTTGGCTGTCGGAATAAGACAGAGTAATTCACCCCTCCACTTT. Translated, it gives CASSLAVGIRQSNSPLHF.

The CDR3 reads CASSQRLAGFYEQYF. The CDR3 DNA follows: TGCGCCAGCAGCCAGAGGCTAGCGGGCTTCTACGAGCAGTACTTC. The rearrangement joins TRBV4-3 to TRBJ2-7, with 8 positions matching TRBD2. CDR3 length: 15 residues. V was clipped by 3 bases and J by 3 bases; unmatched bases: 7. Germline V gene data show CDR1 as LGHNA and CDR2 as YSLEER.

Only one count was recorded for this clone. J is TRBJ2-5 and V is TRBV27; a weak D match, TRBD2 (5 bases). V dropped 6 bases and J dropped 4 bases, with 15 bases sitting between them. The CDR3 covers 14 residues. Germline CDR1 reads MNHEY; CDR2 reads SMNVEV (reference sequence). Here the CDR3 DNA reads TGTGCCAGCAGCGAGCGGACGGAGAGAGAGACCCAGTACTTC. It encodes CASSERTERETQYF.

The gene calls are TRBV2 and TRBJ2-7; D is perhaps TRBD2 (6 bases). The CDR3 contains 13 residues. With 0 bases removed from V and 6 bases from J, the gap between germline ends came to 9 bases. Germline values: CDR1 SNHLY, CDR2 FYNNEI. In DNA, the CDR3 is TGTGCCAGCAGTGAAGCTCCGGGGGTCGAGCAGTACTTC. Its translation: CASSEAPGVEQYF.

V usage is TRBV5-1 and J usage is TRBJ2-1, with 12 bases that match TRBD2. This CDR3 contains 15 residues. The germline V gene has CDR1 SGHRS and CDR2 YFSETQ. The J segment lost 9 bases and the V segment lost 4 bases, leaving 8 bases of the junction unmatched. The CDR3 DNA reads TGCGCCAGCAGCGAGACTAGCGGGAGTCCCCGTGAGCAGTTCTTC. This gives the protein CASSETSGSPREQFF. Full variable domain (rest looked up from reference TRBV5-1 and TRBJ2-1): KAGVTQTPRYLIKTRGQQVTLSCSPISGHRSVSWYQQTPGQGLQFLFEYFSETQRNKGNFPGRFSGRQFSNSRSEMNVSTLELGDSALYLCASSETSGSPREQFFGPGTRLTVL.

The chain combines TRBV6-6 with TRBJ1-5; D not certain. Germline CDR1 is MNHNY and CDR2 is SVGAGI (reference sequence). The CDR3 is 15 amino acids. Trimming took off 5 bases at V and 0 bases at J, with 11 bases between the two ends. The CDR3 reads CASSPGEVSNQPQHF. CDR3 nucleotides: TGTGCCAGCAGTCCCGGGGAGGTTAGCAATCAGCCCCAGCATTTT.

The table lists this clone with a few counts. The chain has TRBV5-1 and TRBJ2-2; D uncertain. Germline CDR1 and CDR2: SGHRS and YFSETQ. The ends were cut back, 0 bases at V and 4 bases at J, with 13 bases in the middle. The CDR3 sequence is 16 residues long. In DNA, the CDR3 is TGCGCCAGCAGCTTGGGACTGGGTGACGGCACCGGGGAGCTGTTTTTT. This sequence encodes CASSLGLGDGTGELFF.

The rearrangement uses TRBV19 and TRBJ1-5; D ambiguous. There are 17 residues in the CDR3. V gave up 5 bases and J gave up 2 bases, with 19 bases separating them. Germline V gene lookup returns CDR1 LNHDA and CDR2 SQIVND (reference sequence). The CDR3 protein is CASSPISSGTGNQPQHF. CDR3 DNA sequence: TGTGCCAGTAGTCCGATTTCGTCGGGAACGGGCAATCAGCCCCAGCATTTT.

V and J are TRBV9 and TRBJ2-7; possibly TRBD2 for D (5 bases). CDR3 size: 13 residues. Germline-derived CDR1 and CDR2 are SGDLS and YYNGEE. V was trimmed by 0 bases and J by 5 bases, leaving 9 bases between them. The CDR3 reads CASSVDWGDEQYF. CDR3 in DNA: TGTGCCAGCAGCGTAGATTGGGGAGACGAGCAGTACTTC.

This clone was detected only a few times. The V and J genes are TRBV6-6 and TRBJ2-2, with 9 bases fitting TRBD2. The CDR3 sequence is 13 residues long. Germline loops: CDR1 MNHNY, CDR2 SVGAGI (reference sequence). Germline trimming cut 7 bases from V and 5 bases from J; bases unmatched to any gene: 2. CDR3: CASTSGTTGELFF. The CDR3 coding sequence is TGTGCCAGCACTAGCGGGACTACCGGGGAGCTGTTTTTT.

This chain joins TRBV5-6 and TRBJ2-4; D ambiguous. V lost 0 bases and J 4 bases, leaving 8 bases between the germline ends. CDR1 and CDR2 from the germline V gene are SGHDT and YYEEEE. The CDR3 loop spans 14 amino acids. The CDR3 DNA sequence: TGTGCCAGCAGCTTGGCCTTTCGGAAAAACATTCAGTACTTC. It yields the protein CASSLAFRKNIQYF.

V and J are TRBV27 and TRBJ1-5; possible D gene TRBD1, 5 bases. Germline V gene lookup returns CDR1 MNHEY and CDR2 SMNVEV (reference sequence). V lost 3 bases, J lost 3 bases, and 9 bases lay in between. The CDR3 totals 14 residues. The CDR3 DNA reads TGTGCCAGCAGTTTGAGACAGAACAATCAGCCCCAGCATTTT. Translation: CASSLRQNNQPQHF.

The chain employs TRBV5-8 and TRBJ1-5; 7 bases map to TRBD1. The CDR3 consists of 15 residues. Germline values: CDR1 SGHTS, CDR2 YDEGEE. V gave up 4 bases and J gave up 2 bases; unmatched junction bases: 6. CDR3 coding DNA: TGTGCCAGCAGCACCCTCGGACAGGGCAATCAGCCCCAGCATTTT. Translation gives CASSTLGQGNQPQHF.

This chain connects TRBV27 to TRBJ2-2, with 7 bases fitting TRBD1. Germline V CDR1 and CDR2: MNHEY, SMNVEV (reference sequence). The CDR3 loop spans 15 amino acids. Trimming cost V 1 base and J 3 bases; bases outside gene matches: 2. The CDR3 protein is CASSLYRGYTGELFF. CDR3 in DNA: TGTGCCAGCAGTTTATACAGGGGATACACCGGGGAGCTGTTTTTT.

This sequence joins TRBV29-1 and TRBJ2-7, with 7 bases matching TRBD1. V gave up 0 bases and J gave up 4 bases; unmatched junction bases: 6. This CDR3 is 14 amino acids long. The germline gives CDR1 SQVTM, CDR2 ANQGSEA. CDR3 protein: CSVEDRQGPYEQYF. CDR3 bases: TGCAGCGTTGAAGATCGACAGGGTCCGTACGAGCAGTACTTC.

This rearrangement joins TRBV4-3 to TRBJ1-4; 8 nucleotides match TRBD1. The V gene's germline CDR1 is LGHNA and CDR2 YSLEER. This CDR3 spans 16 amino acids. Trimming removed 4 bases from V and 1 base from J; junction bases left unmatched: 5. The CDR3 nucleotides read TGCGCCAGCAGCCTAGGACAGGGCCTAACTAATGAAAAACTGTTTTTT. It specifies CASSLGQGLTNEKLFF.

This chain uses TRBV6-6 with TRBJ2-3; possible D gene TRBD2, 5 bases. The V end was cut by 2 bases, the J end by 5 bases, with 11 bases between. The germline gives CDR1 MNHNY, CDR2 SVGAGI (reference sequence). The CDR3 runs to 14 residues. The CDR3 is CASSYALGGDTQYF. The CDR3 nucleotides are TGTGCCAGCAGTTACGCGCTCGGAGGAGATACGCAGTATTTT.

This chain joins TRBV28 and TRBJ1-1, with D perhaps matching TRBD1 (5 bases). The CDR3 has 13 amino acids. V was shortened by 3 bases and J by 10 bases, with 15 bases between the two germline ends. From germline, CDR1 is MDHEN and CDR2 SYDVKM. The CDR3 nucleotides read TGTGCCAGCAGTTTCTCGCTCGGTAGGGGAGCTTTCTTT. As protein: CASSFSLGRGAFF.

The DNA for the CDR3 is TGTGCCAGCAGTGACTCGGAGGGGAACACCGGGGAGCTGTTTTTT. It codes for CASSDSEGNTGELFF. This chain uses TRBV6-4 with TRBJ2-2; D might be TRBD2 (6 bases). CDR3 length: 15 residues. V was trimmed by 0 bases and J by 1 base, leaving 6 bases between them. Germline CDR1 is MRHNA and CDR2 is SNTAGT.

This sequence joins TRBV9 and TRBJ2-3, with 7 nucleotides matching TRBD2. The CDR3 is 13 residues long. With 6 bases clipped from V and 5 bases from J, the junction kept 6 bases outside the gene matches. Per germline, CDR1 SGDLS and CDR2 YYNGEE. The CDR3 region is CASTSGVGDTQYF. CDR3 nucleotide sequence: TGTGCCAGCACCAGCGGGGTTGGAGATACGCAGTATTTT. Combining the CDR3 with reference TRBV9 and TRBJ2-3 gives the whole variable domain DSGVTQTPKHLITATGQRVTLRCSPRSGDLSVYWYQQSLDQGLQFLIQYYNGEERAKGNILERFSAQQFPDLHSELNLSSLELGDSALYFCASTSGVGDTQYFGPGTRLTVL.

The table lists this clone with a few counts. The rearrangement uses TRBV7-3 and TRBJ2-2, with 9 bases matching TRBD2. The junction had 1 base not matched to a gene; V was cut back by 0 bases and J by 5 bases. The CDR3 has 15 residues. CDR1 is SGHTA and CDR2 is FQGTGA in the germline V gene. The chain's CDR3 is CASSLTSGRTGELFF. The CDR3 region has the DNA TGTGCCAGCAGCTTAACTAGCGGGAGAACCGGGGAGCTGTTTTTT.

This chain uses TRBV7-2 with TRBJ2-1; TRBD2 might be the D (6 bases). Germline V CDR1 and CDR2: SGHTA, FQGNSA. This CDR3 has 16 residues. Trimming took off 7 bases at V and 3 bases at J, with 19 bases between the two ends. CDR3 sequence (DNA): TGTGCCAGCACCGCGGGACTCGACCGACTCTACAATGAGCAGTTCTTC. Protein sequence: CASTAGLDRLYNEQFF.

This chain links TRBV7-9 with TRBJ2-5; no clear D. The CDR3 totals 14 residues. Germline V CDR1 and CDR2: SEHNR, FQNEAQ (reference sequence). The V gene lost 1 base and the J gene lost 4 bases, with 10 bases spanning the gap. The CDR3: CASSLVPRSETQYF. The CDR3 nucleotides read TGTGCCAGCAGCTTAGTGCCCAGATCAGAGACCCAGTACTTC.

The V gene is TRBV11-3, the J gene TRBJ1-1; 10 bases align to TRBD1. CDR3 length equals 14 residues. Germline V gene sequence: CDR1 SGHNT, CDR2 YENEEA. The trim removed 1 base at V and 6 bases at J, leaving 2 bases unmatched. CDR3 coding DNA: TGTGCCAGCAGCTTAGGCGGGACAGGGGCTGAAGCTTTCTTT. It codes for CASSLGGTGAEAFF. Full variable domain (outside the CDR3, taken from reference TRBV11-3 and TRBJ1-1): EAGVVQSPRYKIIEKKQPVAFWCNPISGHNTLYWYLQNLGQGPELLIRYENEEAVDDSQLPKDRFSAERLKGVDSTLKIQPAELGDSAVYLCASSLGGTGAEAFFGQGTRLTVV.

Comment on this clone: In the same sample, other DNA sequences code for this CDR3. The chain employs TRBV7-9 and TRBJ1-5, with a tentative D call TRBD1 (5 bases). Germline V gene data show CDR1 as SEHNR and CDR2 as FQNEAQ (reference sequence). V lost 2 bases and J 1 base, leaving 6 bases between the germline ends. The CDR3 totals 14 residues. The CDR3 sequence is CASSLQGSNQPQHF. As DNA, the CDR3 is TGTGCCAGCAGCTTACAGGGAAGCAATCAGCCCCAGCATTTT.

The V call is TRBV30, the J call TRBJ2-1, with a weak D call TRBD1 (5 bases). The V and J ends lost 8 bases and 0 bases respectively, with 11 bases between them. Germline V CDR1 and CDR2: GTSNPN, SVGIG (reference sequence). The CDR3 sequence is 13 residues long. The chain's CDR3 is CARGQSSYNEQFF. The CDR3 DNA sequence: TGTGCCCGAGGACAAAGCTCCTACAATGAGCAGTTCTTC.

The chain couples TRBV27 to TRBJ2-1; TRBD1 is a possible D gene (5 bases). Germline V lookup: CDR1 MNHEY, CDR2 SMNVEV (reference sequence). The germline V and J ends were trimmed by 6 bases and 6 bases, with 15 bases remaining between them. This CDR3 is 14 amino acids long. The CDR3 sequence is CASSLVGQGNEQFF. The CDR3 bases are TGTGCCAGCAGCCTAGTTGGGCAGGGCAATGAGCAGTTCTTC.

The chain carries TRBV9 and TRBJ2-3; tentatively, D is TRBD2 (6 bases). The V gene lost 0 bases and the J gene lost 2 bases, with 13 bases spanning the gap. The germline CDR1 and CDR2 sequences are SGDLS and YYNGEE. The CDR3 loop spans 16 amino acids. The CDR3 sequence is CASSVVGGDPTDTQYF. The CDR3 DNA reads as TGTGCCAGCAGCGTAGTTGGAGGGGACCCCACAGATACGCAGTATTTT.

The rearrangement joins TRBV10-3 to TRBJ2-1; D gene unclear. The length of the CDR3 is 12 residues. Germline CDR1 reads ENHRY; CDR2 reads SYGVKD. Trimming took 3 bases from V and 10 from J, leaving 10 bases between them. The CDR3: CAISDQVKEQFF. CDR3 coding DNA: TGTGCCATCAGTGACCAGGTCAAAGAGCAGTTCTTC.

CDR3 sequence (DNA): TGCGCCAGCAGCCAAGCCACCGGGGGGCGGGGGGGCCCCAAGACCCAGTACTTC. Translated: CASSQATGGRGGPKTQYF. The rearrangement uses TRBV4-3 and TRBJ2-5; TRBD2 matches 9 bases. Germline trimming cut 1 base from V and 6 bases from J; bases unmatched to any gene: 15. The germline gives CDR1 LGHNA, CDR2 YSLEER. This CDR3 region has 18 residues.

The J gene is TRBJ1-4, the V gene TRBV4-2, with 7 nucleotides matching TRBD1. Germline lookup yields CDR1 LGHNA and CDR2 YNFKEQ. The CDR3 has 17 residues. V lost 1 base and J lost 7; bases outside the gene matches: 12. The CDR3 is CASSQGVSGQYFEKLFF. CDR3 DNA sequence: TGTGCCAGCAGCCAAGGGGTTTCGGGACAGTATTTTGAAAAACTGTTTTTT.